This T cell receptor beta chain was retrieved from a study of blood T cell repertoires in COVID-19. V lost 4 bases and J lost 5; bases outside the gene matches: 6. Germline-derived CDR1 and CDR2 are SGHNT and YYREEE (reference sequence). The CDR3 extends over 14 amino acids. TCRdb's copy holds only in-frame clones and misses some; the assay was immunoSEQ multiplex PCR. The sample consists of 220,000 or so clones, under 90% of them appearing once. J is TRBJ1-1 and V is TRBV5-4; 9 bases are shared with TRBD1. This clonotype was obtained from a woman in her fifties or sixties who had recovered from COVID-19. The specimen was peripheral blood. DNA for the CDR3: TGTGCCAGCAGCCGGACAGGGGTGGGGACTGAAGCTTTCTTT. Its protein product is CASSRTGVGTEAFF.